The 26 T cell receptor beta chains presented below share a single source sample, sequenced in a study of T cell repertoires in cytomegalovirus infection. Using its own MiXCR run on the reads, TCRdb lists one record per CDR3 protein. The sample records roughly 500,000 distinct CDR3 sequences, more than 15% being singletons. The sample comprised CD8+ T cells from PBMCs. The receptors were gathered from a human donor in good health (CMV status not recorded). Some clones in this sample may be carry-over from other donors' samples.

This clonotype has at least ten counts. The chain recombines TRBV6-5 with TRBJ2-5; 9 bases are shared with TRBD1. Germline V gene sequence: CDR1 MNHEY, CDR2 SVGAGI. The CDR3 sequence is 18 residues long. The trim removed 6 bases at V and 5 bases at J, leaving 19 bases unmatched. The CDR3 nucleotides read TGTGCCAGCAGCCGGCGGGACAGGGAAAAGCGGGGATCCGAGACCCAGTACTTC. Its protein is CASSRRDREKRGSETQYF.

This clonotype was observed a few times. One end of the junction varies from germline; a read error may be responsible. The chain recombines TRBV3-1 with TRBJ2-7; 7 nucleotides line up with TRBD2. CDR1 and CDR2 from the germline V gene are LGHDT and YNNKEL (reference sequence). The CDR3 has 16 amino acids. The CDR3 DNA sequence: TGTGCCAGTAGCCCCTCCCTGACTAGCTTCTCCTACGAGCAGTACTTC. Amino acid sequence: CASSPSLTSFSYEQYF.

This clonotype has a count of ten or more. The chain is built from TRBV7-9 and TRBJ1-4, with 9 nucleotides matching TRBD1. This CDR3 has 17 residues. The germline CDR1 and CDR2 sequences are SEHNR and FQNEAQ (reference sequence). Trimming removed 5 bases from V and 4 bases from J; junction bases left unmatched: 11. The CDR3 DNA reads as TGTGCCAGCAGCCCACAAGGGACAGGGAGACGTAATGAAAAACTGTTTTTT. Translation: CASSPQGTGRRNEKLFF. Together with reference TRBV7-9 and TRBJ1-4, the CDR3 gives the full variable domain: DTGVSQNPRHKITKRGQNVTFRCDPISEHNRLYWYRQTLGQGPEFLTYFQNEAQLEKSRLLSDRFSAERPKGSFSTLEIQRTEQGDSAMYLCASSPQGTGRRNEKLFFGSGTQLSVL.

This clonotype was counted ten times or more. This chain joins TRBV5-6 and TRBJ1-2; D not certain. The CDR3 length is 15 residues. Trimming removed 3 bases from V and 2 bases from J, with 14 bases in between. Per the germline V gene, CDR1 is SGHDT and CDR2 is YYEEEE. CDR3 sequence reads: CASSYGRKPNYGYTF. In DNA form, the CDR3 reads TGTGCCAGCAGCTACGGACGGAAACCCAACTATGGCTACACCTTC.

This clonotype was seen many times. The V call is TRBV12-3 or TRBV12-4, the J call TRBJ1-1; 8 positions match TRBD1. Trimming removed 5 bases from V and 4 bases from J; junction bases left unmatched: 12. The CDR3 contains 16 residues. The CDR3 here is CASSLSSDRVFTEAFF. As DNA, the CDR3 is TGTGCCAGCAGTCTCTCCTCGGACAGGGTTTTCACTGAAGCTTTCTTT.

This clonotype occurred many times. The chain combines TRBV28 with TRBJ2-1; possibly TRBD1 for D (8 bases). This CDR3 contains 16 residues. V was trimmed by 3 bases and J by 4 bases, leaving 16 bases between them. Germline values: CDR1 MDHEN, CDR2 SYDVKM. CDR3 protein: CASSLTGGQEYNEQFF. For the CDR3, the DNA is TGTGCCAGCAGTTTGACGGGGGGACAGGAGTACAATGAGCAGTTCTTC.

Comments on this clonotype: One base away lies a much larger clone, so this may be a sequencing read error. DNA for the CDR3: TGTGCCGCCGGGACAGGGGGCACTGAAGCTTTCTTT. Protein: CAAGTGGTEAFF. The gene calls are TRBV10-3 and TRBJ1-1; 11 bases match TRBD1. V was clipped by 11 bases and J by 4 bases; unmatched bases: 3. CDR1 and CDR2 (germline): ENHRY, SYGVKD. This CDR3 has 12 amino acids.

The gene calls are TRBV7-3 and TRBJ2-2; 11 nucleotides agree with TRBD2. The germline V gene has CDR1 SGHTA and CDR2 FQGTGA. CDR3 length equals 18 residues. V was clipped by 2 bases and J by 3 bases; unmatched bases: 8. Here the CDR3 DNA reads TGTGCCAGCAGCTTAGTGGCTAGCGGGAGGACGCACACCGGGGAGCTGTTTTTT. Residues: CASSLVASGRTHTGELFF.

This clonotype was counted ten times or more. The chain has TRBV28 and TRBJ2-1, with TRBD2 matching 8 bases. In germline, CDR1 is MDHEN, CDR2 SYDVKM. The junction had 11 bases not matched to a gene; V was cut back by 6 bases and J by 7 bases. This CDR3 is built from 15 residues. CDR3 residues: CASSPLGLGLNEQFF. The CDR3 coding sequence is TGTGCCAGCAGCCCTCTGGGACTAGGCTTGAATGAGCAGTTCTTC.

This clonotype was counted many times. The V call is TRBV7-2, the J call TRBJ1-2, with 10 bases aligning to TRBD1. Germline-derived CDR1 and CDR2 are SGHTA and FQGNSA. J gave up 7 bases and V 6 bases, and 8 bases lay outside the gene matches. This CDR3 comprises 14 residues. The CDR3 protein is CASRGDRGLRGYTF. As DNA, the CDR3 is TGTGCCAGCAGAGGGGACAGGGGCCTTCGTGGCTACACCTTC.

The chain combines TRBV6-4 with TRBJ2-1; tentatively, D is TRBD1 (6 bases). Per the germline V gene, CDR1 is MRHNA and CDR2 is SNTAGT. The CDR3 runs 15 residues. The V gene lost 3 bases and the J gene lost 7 bases, with 16 bases spanning the gap. In DNA form, the CDR3 reads TGTGCCAGCAGTGAAGCCAGGGGAGCGATAAATGAGCAGTTCTTC. This encodes CASSEARGAINEQFF.

This chain connects TRBV10-2 to TRBJ2-7, with D uncertain. The germline V gene has CDR1 WSHSY and CDR2 SAAADI. This CDR3 spans 13 amino acids. The V and J ends lost 6 bases and 0 bases respectively, with 9 bases between them. CDR3 DNA sequence: TGCGCCAGCAGCCAGGTATACTCCTACGAGCAGTACTTC. It codes for CASSQVYSYEQYF.

This clonotype was seen many times. This rearrangement joins TRBV11-2 to TRBJ2-5, with D maybe TRBD1 (6 bases). CDR1 and CDR2 from the germline V gene are SGHAT and FQNNGV. The CDR3 length is 14 residues. Trimming cost V 1 base and J 4 bases, with 10 bases left between them. The CDR3 sequence: CASSLGARGETQYF. CDR3 DNA sequence: TGTGCCAGCAGCTTAGGCGCCAGGGGAGAGACCCAGTACTTC.

A note on this clonotype: A read error may produce the germline difference seen at one junction end. The rearrangement links TRBV27 to TRBJ1-5; tentatively, D is TRBD1 (5 bases). The CDR3 sequence is 14 residues long. Germline lookup yields CDR1 MNHEY and CDR2 SMNVEV (reference sequence). The CDR3 sequence is CSSSWGASNQPQHF. CDR3 coding DNA: TGTTCCAGTTCCTGGGGCGCCAGCAATCAGCCCCAGCATTTT.

The rearrangement joins TRBV20-1 to TRBJ1-1, with a weak D call TRBD1 (6 bases). Trimming took 5 bases from V and 0 from J, leaving 16 bases between them. This CDR3 has 15 residues. Germline CDR1 DFQATT, CDR2 SNEGSKA (reference sequence). The CDR3 coding sequence is TGCAGTGCTGAGGGGGGAGGGGTCATGAACACTGAAGCTTTCTTT. It codes for CSAEGGGVMNTEAFF.

This clonotype has at least ten counts. The J gene is TRBJ2-7, the V gene TRBV7-9; TRBD1 aligns across 10 bases. Germline lookup yields CDR1 SEHNR and CDR2 FQNEAQ (reference sequence). Losses at the gene ends were 8 bases for V and 7 bases for J; bases not matched to a gene: 8. The CDR3 is 13 residues long. The CDR3 nucleotides are TGTGCCAGCCGGGACAGGGGATCGAGGGAGCAGTACTTC. Translation: CASRDRGSREQYF.

This chain links TRBV12-3 or TRBV12-4 with TRBJ1-1, with D uncertain. Trimming pared 0 bases from V and 10 bases from J, leaving 18 bases between. This CDR3 comprises 15 residues. The CDR3 region has the DNA TGTGCCAGCAGTTTAGCGTACGATGGGGAGGGTGTAGCTTTCTTT. This translates into CASSLAYDGEGVAFF.

The rearrangement links TRBV6-1 to TRBJ1-5; no reliable D call. Trimming took 3 bases from V and 0 from J, leaving 9 bases between them. This CDR3 region has 15 residues. Per the germline V gene, CDR1 is MNHNS and CDR2 is SASEGT. Here the CDR3 DNA reads TGTGCCAGCAGTGACGGGTTGTATAGCAATCAGCCCCAGCATTTT. Protein product: CASSDGLYSNQPQHF.

CDR3 sequence (DNA): TGTGCCAGCAGCCGTCCGCTGCAGACAGATACGCAGTATTTT. It encodes CASSRPLQTDTQYF. The V call is TRBV16, the J call TRBJ2-3, with unresolved D. CDR3 length: 14 amino acids. V dropped 4 bases and J dropped 3 bases, with 11 bases sitting between them. Germline CDR1 reads KGHSY; CDR2 reads FQNENV.

The V gene is TRBV12-5, the J gene TRBJ2-7, with 7 bases identical to TRBD1. The CDR3 is made up of 14 amino acids. Germline assignment: CDR1 LGHNT and CDR2 FRNRAP. With V trimmed by 5 bases and J by 6 bases, 10 bases remained unmatched. The CDR3, as DNA: TGTGCTAGTGGTCACGAAACAGGGGCGATCGAGCAGTACTTC. Translating it yields CASGHETGAIEQYF.

There are a few counts of this clonotype. The CDR3 DNA sequence: TGTGCCAGCAGCCCTCCGGGCCCGGGTAGCGGGACTTACGAGCAGTACTTC. Encoded protein: CASSPPGPGSGTYEQYF. V and J are TRBV27 and TRBJ2-7; 8 positions match TRBD2. Germline V gene data show CDR1 as MNHEY and CDR2 as SMNVEV (reference sequence). Unmatched junction bases numbered 17, after V lost 6 bases and J lost 4 bases. The CDR3 consists of 17 residues.

This clonotype was seen many times. The V gene is TRBV7-9, the J gene TRBJ1-6; possibly TRBD1 for D (5 bases). The germline V gene has CDR1 SEHNR and CDR2 FQNEAQ (reference sequence). Trimming cost V 1 base and J 7 bases, with 17 bases left between them. The CDR3 spans 17 residues. CDR3 amino acids: CASSLVDGGGGNSPLHF. DNA of the CDR3: TGTGCCAGCAGCTTAGTCGACGGTGGCGGGGGAAATTCACCCCTCCACTTT. Drawing the rest from reference TRBV7-9 and TRBJ1-6, the complete variable domain is DTGVSQNPRHKITKRGQNVTFRCDPISEHNRLYWYRQTLGQGPEFLTYFQNEAQLEKSRLLSDRFSAERPKGSFSTLEIQRTEQGDSAMYLCASSLVDGGGGNSPLHFGNGTRLTVT.

This chain joins TRBV9 and TRBJ1-2, with a possible D match to TRBD1 (6 bases). The CDR3 extends over 14 amino acids. Germline loops: CDR1 SGDLS, CDR2 YYNGEE. V was pared by 3 bases and J by 4 bases, with 13 bases between. CDR3 nucleotide sequence: TGTGCCAGCAGCGAGGGGGGGGCTGGCTATGGCTACACCTTC. Protein sequence: CASSEGGAGYGYTF.

The rearrangement joins TRBV27 to TRBJ2-5; TRBD1 aligns across 8 bases. CDR3 length: 15 residues. V trimming: 5 bases; J trimming: 5 bases; junction bases outside the gene matches: 10. CDR1 is MNHEY and CDR2 is SMNVEV in the germline V gene (reference sequence). In nucleotides, the CDR3 is TGTGCCAGCAGTGTACTGGGACAGGACGGGGAGACCCAGTACTTC. This gives the protein CASSVLGQDGETQYF.

This clonotype has ten or more counts. The V gene is TRBV25-1, the J gene TRBJ1-4, with TRBD1 as a possible D gene (6 bases). The germline V and J ends were trimmed by 3 bases and 4 bases, with 18 bases remaining between them. The germline CDR1 and CDR2 sequences are MGHDK and SYGVNS. The CDR3 sequence is 17 residues long. The CDR3 here is CASSEPRSQGYNEKLFF. CDR3 sequence (DNA): TGTGCCAGCAGTGAGCCCCGCTCACAGGGTTATAATGAAAAACTGTTTTTT.

V usage is TRBV7-2 and J usage is TRBJ2-7; 7 positions match TRBD2. After removal of 2 bases from V and 4 bases from J, the junction contained 5 bases not matched to a gene. Per germline, CDR1 SGHTA and CDR2 FQGNSA. The CDR3 loop spans 14 amino acids. DNA for the CDR3: TGTGCCAGCAGCTTAAGCGGGAAGGCTTACGAGCAGTACTTC. Encoded protein: CASSLSGKAYEQYF. The whole variable domain, filled in from reference TRBV7-2 and TRBJ2-7, reads GAGVSQSPSNKVTEKGKDVELRCDPISGHTALYWYRQSLGQGLEFLIYFQGNSAPDKSGLPSDRFSAERTGGSVSTLTIQRTQQEDSAVYLCASSLSGKAYEQYFGPGTRLTVT.